A single sample is the source of the 12 T cell receptor beta chains below, sequenced in a study of cytotoxic CD8 clonotypes in ibrutinib-treated CLL. Data came from immunoSEQ multiplex PCR; TCRdb stores just in-frame clones and leaves some out. Among roughly 300,000 clones, about 72% were seen once, and the ten largest hold approximately 5.6%. The sequenced sample was PBMCs, obtained at disease progression, from a patient treated with ibrutinib. These receptors were collected from a human donor with chronic lymphocytic leukemia.

The chain carries TRBV6-5 and TRBJ1-4, with D perhaps matching TRBD1 (6 bases). The CDR3 runs to 13 residues. Germline-derived CDR1 and CDR2 are MNHEY and SVGAGI. Trimming removed 2 bases at V and 8 bases at J, with 9 bases between. The CDR3, as DNA: TGTGCCAGCAGTTACCCACAGGGAGAAAAACTGTTTTTT. This codes for CASSYPQGEKLFF.

The rearrangement joins TRBV29-1 to TRBJ2-1; no clear D gene. The V and J ends lost 7 bases and 2 bases respectively, with 18 bases between them. This CDR3 region has 15 residues. Germline values: CDR1 SQVTM, CDR2 ANQGSEA. The CDR3 protein is CSASHYQSAYNEQFF. The CDR3 DNA follows: TGCAGCGCCTCGCATTATCAGAGCGCCTACAATGAGCAGTTCTTC.

V usage is TRBV19 and J usage is TRBJ1-1; the match to TRBD1 covers 7 bases. The CDR3 is made up of 17 amino acids. With V trimmed by 7 bases and J by 0 bases, 14 bases remained unmatched. Germline CDR1 is LNHDA and CDR2 is SQIVND (reference sequence). DNA for the CDR3: TGTGCCAGTACTTTCCGGGACAGACGTAAGATGAACACTGAAGCTTTCTTT. Translation: CASTFRDRRKMNTEAFF.

The genes are TRBV28 and TRBJ2-4, with TRBD1 identical over 7 bases. The germline CDR1 and CDR2 sequences are MDHEN and SYDVKM. This CDR3 has 15 amino acids. Germline trimming cut 2 bases from V and 1 base from J; bases unmatched to any gene: 2. CDR3 coding DNA: TGTGCCAGCAGTTTAGCGGACAGGGCCAAAAACATTCAGTACTTC. Translated: CASSLADRAKNIQYF.

Only a few counts were recorded for this clone. The V call is TRBV2, the J call TRBJ1-2; 8 bases match TRBD1. CDR1 is SNHLY, CDR2 FYNNEI, per germline. The CDR3 runs 14 residues. The V and J ends lost 7 bases and 4 bases, in that order; junction bases with no gene match: 8. The CDR3, as DNA: TGTGCCAGCACCCAGGACAGGGCTCTCTATGGCTACACCTTC. Protein sequence: CASTQDRALYGYTF.

The chain couples TRBV5-1 to TRBJ2-7; weak D call: TRBD1 (5 bases). The CDR3 sequence is 14 residues long. Germline CDR1 SGHRS, CDR2 YFSETQ. V was cut by 2 bases and J by 3 bases, with 12 bases left in between. The CDR3 region has the DNA TGCGCCAGCAGCTTATACAGGAATATCTACGAGCAGTACTTC. Translation gives CASSLYRNIYEQYF. Variable domain in full (rest from reference TRBV5-1 and TRBJ2-7): KAGVTQTPRYLIKTRGQQVTLSCSPISGHRSVSWYQQTPGQGLQFLFEYFSETQRNKGNFPGRFSGRQFSNSRSEMNVSTLELGDSALYLCASSLYRNIYEQYFGPGTRLTVT.

The chain couples TRBV29-1 to TRBJ2-1; 9 bases map to TRBD1. Germline-derived CDR1 and CDR2 are SQVTM and ANQGSEA. The CDR3 contains 13 residues. J gave up 10 bases and V 6 bases, and 10 bases lay outside the gene matches. DNA for the CDR3: TGCAGCGTGGACAGGGGCATCTTCCCCGAGCAGTTCTTC. Translation gives CSVDRGIFPEQFF.

V usage is TRBV2 and J usage is TRBJ2-2; D uncertain. V was pared by 6 bases and J by 4 bases, with 6 bases between. The CDR3 totals 12 residues. Germline CDR1 is SNHLY and CDR2 is FYNNEI. The CDR3 region has the DNA TGTGCCAGCAGAAGGGTCACCGGGGAGCTGTTTTTT. It specifies CASRRVTGELFF.

The chain recombines TRBV6-5 with TRBJ2-2; D gene unclear. The CDR3 has 15 residues. Per the germline V gene, CDR1 is MNHEY and CDR2 is SVGAGI. With 3 bases removed from V and 6 bases from J, the gap between germline ends came to 14 bases. The CDR3 coding sequence is TGTGCCAGCAGTTATAGGCAGGAGTGGGCCGGGGAGCTGTTTTTT. It specifies CASSYRQEWAGELFF.

This clone was picked up a small number of times. Different DNA sequences within this sample yield the same CDR3. This rearrangement joins TRBV15 to TRBJ2-1, with unresolved D. Germline CDR1 LNHNV, CDR2 YYDKDF (reference sequence). This CDR3 is built from 13 residues. The germline V and J ends were trimmed by 0 bases and 7 bases, with 7 bases remaining between them. DNA for the CDR3: TGTGCCACCAGCAGAGACTTGGGGAATGAGCAGTTCTTC. Translated: CATSRDLGNEQFF.

The chain couples TRBV7-6 to TRBJ2-2; 16 bases fit TRBD2. Germline-derived CDR1 and CDR2 are SGHVS and FNYEAQ. The ends lost 5 bases at V and 4 bases at J; junction bases unmatched: 10. The CDR3 runs 19 residues. The CDR3 DNA follows: TGTGCCAGCAGCATAGTGCCCGGGACTAGCGGGAGGGCCACCGGGGAGCTGTTTTTT. Translating it yields CASSIVPGTSGRATGELFF.

This rearrangement joins TRBV7-8 to TRBJ1-4, with D hard to call. CDR1 and CDR2 from the germline V gene are SGHVS and FQNEAQ. Trimming removed 2 bases at V and 0 bases at J, with 10 bases between. CDR3 length: 16 amino acids. Here the CDR3 DNA reads TGTGCCAGCAGCTTATACTTCCCGGCAACTAATGAAAAACTGTTTTTT. It yields the protein CASSLYFPATNEKLFF.